This T cell receptor (beta chain) was recorded in a study of Ad26.COV2.S vaccination and SARS-CoV-2 variants. Turning to the study itself: Participants got Ad26.COV2.S intramuscularly, once or twice 56 days apart. Regarding the study as a whole: In TCR breadth and depth analyses, total T cell responses may have been underestimated.

Treatment given: some 20 received Ad26.COV2.S at low or high dose, single or two shots; 5 received placebo; per-sample allocation not given. The samples were gathered on day 63 after the first injection of vaccine or placebo. Vaccination employed an Ad26 vector expressing the Wuhan-strain SARS-CoV-2 spike. Turning to this clone: Antigen specificity is unknown.

Sequencing used immunoSEQ multiplex PCR; TCRdb keeps in-frame clones, though not all of them. Of about 350,000 clones detected, less than 90% appear once; the ten largest clones hold roughly 10%. This CDR3 has 14 residues. Trimming left V 2 bases short and J 2 bases short, with 7 bases between. Germline CDR1 and CDR2: LNHDA and SQIVND (reference sequence). The source is a person between 18 and 60 years old who received the Ad26.COV2.S COVID-19 vaccine or a placebo. The chain uses TRBV19 and TRBJ1-5; D unclear. The sequencing here drew on peripheral blood, taken in a trial of Ad26.COV2.S vaccine versus placebo. The CDR3 nucleotides are TGTGCCAGTAGTATACGACAAGGCAATCAGCCCCAGCATTTT. Protein: CASSIRQGNQPQHF.